This T cell receptor beta chain was captured in a study of human T cells and chemical hapten exposure. Study in general: 2% DPC was applied to around 2 cm by around 2 cm of upper inner arm skin for sensitization.

This clonotype was counted at least ten times. Its antigen is unknown. V lost 2 bases to trimming and J lost 9 bases, with 20 bases between them. This CDR3 is 16 amino acids long. TCRdb re-analysed the RACE reads in MiXCR, keeping a single row per CDR3 protein. The sample consists of 60,000 to 70,000 distinct CDR3 sequences, about 10% of them appearing once. Time point: pre-sensitization, week 0. As for treatment: therapeutic diphenylcyclopropenone sensitization with weekly scalp DPC. Venepuncture was done earlier than the placement of each patch test. Study findings and constraints: DPC sensitization left the count of TCRs above 1 in 1000 unchanged.

The receptor comes from a woman aged 50 to 65 with alopecia areata. Some clones in this sample may be carry-over from other donors' samples. V gene TRBV23-1 combines with J gene TRBJ2-1, with a tentative D call TRBD2 (7 bases). TRBV23-1 is labeled an ORF, and its function is uncertain. Here the sequenced sample was whole blood, taken in connection with sensitization to the hapten diphenylcyclopropenone (DPC). CDR3 sequence reads: CASSQPYRATSVEQFF. The CDR3 coding sequence is TGCGCCAGCAGTCAACCTTACAGGGCTACTAGCGTTGAGCAGTTCTTC.